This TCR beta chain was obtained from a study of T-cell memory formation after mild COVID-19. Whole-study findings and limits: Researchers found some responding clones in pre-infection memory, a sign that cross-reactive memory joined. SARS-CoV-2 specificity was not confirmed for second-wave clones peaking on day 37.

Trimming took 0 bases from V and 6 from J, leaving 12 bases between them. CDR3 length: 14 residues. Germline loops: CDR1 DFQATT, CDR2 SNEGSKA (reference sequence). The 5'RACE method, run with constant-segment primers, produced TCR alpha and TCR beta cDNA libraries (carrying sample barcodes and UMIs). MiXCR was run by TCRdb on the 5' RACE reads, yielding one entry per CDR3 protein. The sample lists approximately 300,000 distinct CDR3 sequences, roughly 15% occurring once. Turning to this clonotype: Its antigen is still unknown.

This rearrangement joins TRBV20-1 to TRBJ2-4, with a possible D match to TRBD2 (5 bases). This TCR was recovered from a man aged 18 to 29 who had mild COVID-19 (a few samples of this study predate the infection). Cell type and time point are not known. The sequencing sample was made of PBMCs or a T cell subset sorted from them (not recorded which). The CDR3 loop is CSARDSASLNIQYF. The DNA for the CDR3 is TGCAGTGCTAGAGATTCCGCTAGCCTAAACATTCAGTACTTC.